This paragraph reports one TCR beta chain. This sample is part of a study of blood T cell repertoires in COVID-19. Study overall: COVID-19 samples from acute and convalescent phases originated in the United States, Italy and Spain. PBMCs, B-cell-depleted T cells, or T cells were the source of the cDNA or gDNA that made up the material.

The CDR3 consists of 15 residues. Trimming took 2 bases from V and 5 from J; bases not matched to a gene: 6. CDR1 is MNHNS, CDR2 SASEGT, per germline. In the study's own analysis: Counts of nucleated cells, estimated from reference gene primer amplification, were obtained. Repertoires were generated with immunoSEQ multiplex PCR, while TCRdb's copy carries only in-frame clones and drops some. V and J calls and clone size come straight from that table; D and trimming were deduced from the DNA. The data show roughly 65,000 clones, approximately 93% seen once. The TCR comes from a man between 65 and 85 years old with active COVID-19. Sequencing used peripheral blood. The chain has TRBV6-1 and TRBJ1-5, with 7 bases aligning to TRBD1. The CDR3 coding sequence is TGTGCCAGCAGTGAAACAGGGGTATCCCATCAGCCCCAGCATTTT. Its translation: CASSETGVSHQPQHF.